What follows are 30 T cell receptor beta chains derived from one specimen sequenced in a study of blood T cell repertoires in COVID-19. Assay used: immunoSEQ multiplex PCR; TCRdb lists only in-frame clones, some missing. The sample consists of around 100,000 clones, around nine tenths of them appearing once. The sequencing sample was made of peripheral blood. These receptors came from a man between 45 and 60 years old with active COVID-19.

This clone was observed once. The genes are TRBV29-1 and TRBJ1-2; the D gene is possibly TRBD1 (6 bases). Between the trimmed V and J ends, which lost 2 bases and 4 bases, there was a span of 14 bases. The CDR3 has 14 amino acids. Per germline, CDR1 SQVTM and CDR2 ANQGSEA. In DNA, the CDR3 is TGCAGCGTTGAATCAGGGGCACTCCGCTATGGCTACACCTTC. Residues: CSVESGALRYGYTF.

The chain joins TRBV14 to TRBJ2-3, with TRBD2 as a possible D gene (6 bases). The CDR3 runs 16 residues. V was clipped by 1 base and J by 0 bases, with 11 bases between them. From germline, CDR1 is SGHDN and CDR2 FVKESK. CDR3 nucleotides: TGTGCCAGCAGCCAAGGTGGGCGGGGTAGCACAGATACGCAGTATTTT. Amino acid sequence: CASSQGGRGSTDTQYF.

This chain joins TRBV6-5 and TRBJ2-5; 9 nucleotides match TRBD2. Per the germline V gene, CDR1 is MNHEY and CDR2 is SVGAGI. The trim removed 8 bases at V and 4 bases at J, leaving 8 bases unmatched. This CDR3 has 14 residues. The CDR3 protein is CASWGLAGPETQYF. Written as DNA, the CDR3 is TGTGCCAGCTGGGGCCTAGCGGGACCAGAGACCCAGTACTTC.

The V and J genes are TRBV7-8 and TRBJ2-5; no clear D gene. Germline V gene sequence: CDR1 SGHVS, CDR2 FQNEAQ. V lost 5 bases to trimming and J lost 0 bases, with 4 bases between them. This CDR3 spans 12 amino acids. Here the CDR3 reads CASSPYQETQYF. The CDR3 region has the DNA TGTGCCAGCAGCCCCTACCAAGAGACCCAGTACTTC.

The chain combines TRBV5-1 with TRBJ1-6, with 7 bases aligning to TRBD1. The trim removed 5 bases at V and 7 bases at J, leaving 3 bases unmatched. The CDR3 sequence is 13 residues long. The germline gives CDR1 SGHRS, CDR2 YFSETQ. The CDR3 here is CASSDRENSPLHF. CDR3 bases: TGCGCCAGCAGTGACAGGGAGAATTCACCCCTCCACTTT.

The V call is TRBV4-1, the J call TRBJ1-6; possible D gene TRBD1, 5 bases. The germline V gene has CDR1 MGHRA and CDR2 YSYEKL. The CDR3 totals 17 residues. With 4 bases removed from V and 7 bases from J, the gap between germline ends came to 20 bases. CDR3 in amino acids: CASSLPLAGRMNSPLHF. For the CDR3, the DNA is TGCGCCAGCAGCCTTCCCCTAGCGGGACGGATGAATTCACCCCTCCACTTT.

The genes are TRBV7-2 and TRBJ2-1; tentative D call: TRBD1 (7 bases). V lost 5 bases to trimming and J lost 5 bases, with 16 bases between them. Germline CDR1 reads SGHTA; CDR2 reads FQGNSA. CDR3 length equals 15 residues. The CDR3 sequence is CASSQGGQPNNEQFF. The DNA for the CDR3 is TGTGCCAGCAGCCAGGGGGGACAGCCCAACAATGAGCAGTTCTTC.

This chain connects TRBV6-5 to TRBJ1-2; no definite D call. The V end lost 5 bases, the J end lost 5 bases, and 18 bases lay between the germline ends. Germline V gives CDR1 MNHEY, CDR2 SVGAGI. This CDR3 comprises 15 residues. The CDR3 is CASSTSILRAYGYTF. The DNA of the CDR3 is TGTGCCAGCAGTACCTCTATTTTGAGGGCTTATGGCTACACCTTC.

The rearrangement uses TRBV19 and TRBJ2-1, with D possibly matching TRBD1 (5 bases). CDR1 and CDR2 from the germline V gene are LNHDA and SQIVND (reference sequence). The CDR3 has 14 residues. V was clipped by 9 bases and J by 7 bases, with 19 bases between them. The CDR3: CASKLGIRGNEQFF. CDR3 DNA sequence: TGTGCCAGCAAGCTAGGGATTAGGGGAAATGAGCAGTTCTTC.

This clone has only one observation. This rearrangement joins TRBV6-5 to TRBJ1-1, with 9 bases identical to TRBD1. The CDR3 covers 14 residues. CDR1 is MNHEY and CDR2 is SVGAGI in the germline V gene. The ends lost 7 bases at V and 5 bases at J; junction bases unmatched: 8. The DNA of the CDR3 is TGTGCCAGCACCCGTGACAGGGGGAGGACTGAAGCTTTCTTT. Encoded protein: CASTRDRGRTEAFF.

The chain uses TRBV28 and TRBJ1-2, with D maybe TRBD1 (6 bases). Germline values: CDR1 MDHEN, CDR2 SYDVKM. Trimming stripped 7 bases from V and 0 bases from J, with 9 bases between. The CDR3 is 13 amino acids. Here the CDR3 DNA reads TGTGCCAGCATAGGACAGTCTAACTATGGCTACACCTTC. Translated, it gives CASIGQSNYGYTF.

This chain joins TRBV7-2 and TRBJ2-2, with 12 bases identical to TRBD2. This CDR3 region has 18 residues. With V trimmed by 2 bases and J by 4 bases, 8 bases remained unmatched. The germline CDR1 and CDR2 sequences are SGHTA and FQGNSA. CDR3 protein: CASSLWASGGAGTGELFF. The CDR3 nucleotides read TGTGCCAGCAGCTTATGGGCTAGCGGGGGGGCGGGCACCGGGGAGCTGTTTTTT.

This chain links TRBV5-1 with TRBJ2-7; possibly TRBD2 for D (5 bases). Trimming removed 5 bases at V and 1 base at J, with 13 bases between. Germline values: CDR1 SGHRS, CDR2 YFSETQ. CDR3 length: 14 amino acids. CDR3 region: CASRRDEGSYEQYF. The CDR3 bases are TGCGCCAGCAGACGCGATGAGGGTTCCTACGAGCAGTACTTC.

The J gene is TRBJ2-7, the V gene TRBV27, with D perhaps TRBD1 (6 bases). The CDR3 is 13 amino acids. Trimming removed 5 bases at V and 5 bases at J, with 13 bases between. Germline CDR1 and CDR2: MNHEY and SMNVEV (reference sequence). The CDR3 DNA reads TGTGCCAGCAGTCTAAACAGGGTTAACGAGCAGTACTTC. Protein sequence: CASSLNRVNEQYF.

The CDR3 coding sequence is TGTGCCAGCAGCCAAGTTCAGGGTGGCTACACCTTC. This codes for CASSQVQGGYTF. V and J are TRBV3-1 (or the pseudogene TRBV3-2) and TRBJ1-2; the D gene is possibly TRBD1 (5 bases). Germline CDR1 is LGHDT and CDR2 is YNNKEL (reference sequence). This CDR3 contains 12 residues. V was trimmed by 1 base and J by 7 bases, leaving 7 bases between them.

The rearrangement joins TRBV19 to TRBJ1-2, with D possibly matching TRBD1 (6 bases). V gave up 3 bases and J gave up 5 bases, with 16 bases separating them. This CDR3 spans 15 amino acids. In germline, CDR1 is LNHDA, CDR2 SQIVND (reference sequence). CDR3 amino acids: CASSMQGSRGYGYTF. Written as DNA, the CDR3 is TGTGCCAGTAGTATGCAGGGGTCCCGTGGGTATGGCTACACCTTC.

The V gene is TRBV29-1, the J gene TRBJ2-1; 14 nucleotides agree with TRBD2. Germline CDR1 is SQVTM and CDR2 is ANQGSEA. The J segment lost 0 bases and the V segment lost 7 bases, leaving 8 bases of the junction unmatched. The CDR3 is 17 amino acids. CDR3 DNA: TGCAGCGCCCAAGGACTAGCGGGGGGTTACTCCTACAATGAGCAGTTCTTC. This sequence encodes CSAQGLAGGYSYNEQFF.

The V gene is TRBV3-1 (or the pseudogene TRBV3-2), the J gene TRBJ1-5, with D tentatively TRBD1 (5 bases). Germline V gives CDR1 LGHDT, CDR2 YNNKEL (reference sequence). V lost 4 bases and J 7 bases, leaving 11 bases between the germline ends. The CDR3 is 13 residues long. The CDR3 protein is CASSLGTRQPQHF. The DNA for the CDR3 is TGTGCCAGCAGCCTGGGGACTAGGCAGCCCCAGCATTTT.

The CDR3 nucleotides read TGTGCCAGCAGTCGCGGGGGTTCCTTGGAGACCCAGTACTTC. Its translation is CASSRGGSLETQYF. The chain joins TRBV6-5 to TRBJ2-5; 7 nucleotides agree with TRBD2. Germline lookup yields CDR1 MNHEY and CDR2 SVGAGI. The length of the CDR3 is 14 residues. V lost 5 bases, J lost 5 bases, and 8 bases stayed unmatched.

In this sample, this clone turned up a few times. The rearrangement joins TRBV29-1 to TRBJ1-1; 11 nucleotides line up with TRBD1. V shed 6 bases, J shed 1 base, and the junction held 7 bases outside the gene matches. The CDR3 covers 15 residues. CDR1 and CDR2 from the germline V gene are SQVTM and ANQGSEA. CDR3 DNA sequence: TGCAGCGTCACCGGACAGGGGGCTCGGAACACTGAAGCTTTCTTT. It translates to CSVTGQGARNTEAFF. The full variable domain, completed using reference TRBV29-1 and TRBJ1-1, is SAVISQKPSRDICQRGTSLTIQCQVDSQVTMMFWYRQQPGQSLTLIATANQGSEATYESGFVIDKFPISRPNLTFSTLTVSNMSPEDSSIYLCSVTGQGARNTEAFFGQGTRLTVV.

The CDR3 loop reads CASTSGGALEQFF. The CDR3 bases are TGCGCCAGCACAAGCGGGGGGGCCCTTGAGCAGTTCTTC. The chain uses TRBV5-1 and TRBJ2-1; 10 bases line up with TRBD2. Per germline, CDR1 SGHRS and CDR2 YFSETQ. The CDR3 is made up of 13 amino acids. V gave up 6 bases and J gave up 9 bases; unmatched junction bases: 6.

This chain joins TRBV28 and TRBJ2-5; D might be TRBD2 (6 bases). The CDR3 is made up of 13 amino acids. Between the trimmed V and J ends, which lost 3 bases and 4 bases, there was a span of 9 bases. Germline CDR1 reads MDHEN; CDR2 reads SYDVKM. Here the CDR3 reads CASSLGGGETQYF. The CDR3 DNA reads TGTGCCAGCAGTTTGGGAGGAGGAGAGACCCAGTACTTC.

V and J are TRBV2 and TRBJ2-5, with D perhaps matching TRBD2 (5 bases). V was cut by 2 bases and J by 7 bases, with 17 bases left in between. CDR3 length: 15 residues. Germline CDR1 and CDR2: SNHLY and FYNNEI. CDR3 bases: TGTGCCAGCAGTGAAATGACTACTCCTGAAGGGACCCAGTACTTC. This encodes CASSEMTTPEGTQYF.

This rearrangement joins TRBV5-4 to TRBJ1-2; TRBD1 matches at 7 bases. The CDR3 length is 17 residues. CDR1 SGHNT and CDR2 YYREEE come from the germline V gene (reference sequence). The trim removed 0 bases at V and 3 bases at J, leaving 11 bases unmatched. CDR3 loop: CASSLGSGTEHYYGYTF. Here the CDR3 DNA reads TGTGCCAGCAGCTTGGGTTCAGGGACAGAACATTACTATGGCTACACCTTC. Using reference TRBV5-4 and TRBJ1-2 for the parts outside the CDR3, the full variable domain is ETGVTQSPTHLIKTRGQQVTLRCSSQSGHNTVSWYQQALGQGPQFIFQYYREEENGRGNFPPRFSGLQFPNYSSELNVNALELDDSALYLCASSLGSGTEHYYGYTFGSGTRLTVV.

The rearrangement joins TRBV7-9 to TRBJ2-3, with a tentative D call TRBD1 (5 bases). The CDR3 consists of 12 residues. V was clipped by 4 bases and J by 6 bases, with 8 bases between them. Germline lookup yields CDR1 SEHNR and CDR2 FQNEAQ (reference sequence). The CDR3 region is CASSSRVDTQYF. The CDR3, as DNA: TGTGCCAGCAGCTCCAGGGTGGATACGCAGTATTTT.

V usage is TRBV3-1 (or the pseudogene TRBV3-2) and J usage is TRBJ2-4, with TRBD1 identical over 8 bases. Losses at the gene ends were 2 bases for V and 9 bases for J; bases not matched to a gene: 3. The CDR3 totals 13 residues. Germline CDR1 is LGHDT and CDR2 is YNNKEL (reference sequence). CDR3 bases: TGTGCCAGCAGCCAACAGACAGGGGTCATTCAGTACTTC. Its protein is CASSQQTGVIQYF.

This clone has just one count. V gene TRBV6-1 combines with J gene TRBJ2-7; the match to TRBD2 covers 11 bases. This CDR3 contains 19 residues. CDR1 is MNHNS and CDR2 is SASEGT in the germline V gene. V trimming: 2 bases; J trimming: 7 bases; junction bases outside the gene matches: 19. CDR3 residues: CASSEFEGLAGGRGKEQYF. Written as DNA, the CDR3 is TGTGCCAGCAGTGAATTCGAGGGGCTAGCGGGGGGTCGGGGAAAGGAGCAGTACTTC.

This chain uses TRBV5-4 with TRBJ2-3; 9 bases line up with TRBD1. The CDR3 contains 13 residues. V shed 1 base, J shed 6 bases, and the junction held 0 bases outside the gene matches. Germline V gene sequence: CDR1 SGHNT, CDR2 YYREEE (reference sequence). CDR3 sequence: CASSLTGGDTQYF. In DNA form, the CDR3 reads TGTGCCAGCAGCTTGACAGGGGGCGATACGCAGTATTTT.

The rearrangement joins TRBV6-5 to TRBJ1-5; D possibly corresponds to TRBD1 (6 bases). Germline V gives CDR1 MNHEY, CDR2 SVGAGI. Trimming pared 4 bases from V and 0 bases from J, leaving 10 bases between. The CDR3 loop spans 15 amino acids. The CDR3: CASSFGTPSNQPQHF. CDR3 bases: TGTGCCAGCAGTTTCGGGACACCTAGCAATCAGCCCCAGCATTTT.

This chain joins TRBV10-3 and TRBJ1-5; unclear D gene. Germline V gene lookup returns CDR1 ENHRY and CDR2 SYGVKD. V was trimmed by 0 bases and J by 7 bases, leaving 10 bases between them. The CDR3 has 14 amino acids. For the CDR3, the DNA is TGTGCCATCAGTGAGTCGATTGAGGGACAGCCCCAGCATTTT. Translating gives CAISESIEGQPQHF.